Listed below are T cell receptor beta chains from one sample, sequenced in a study of blood T cells in healthy people across ages. TCRdb redid the calling of the 5' RACE reads with MiXCR, one entry per CDR3 protein. The table shows around 1,500,000 distinct CDR3 sequences, with roughly 27% occurring only once. The source material was blood. Receptors were obtained from a woman younger than 45 in good health. CDR3s include the opening cysteine and the closing phenylalanine or tryptophan. D genes are given only for firm matches. The size field is filled for only some rows; it gives once, few, many or a size class.

few	17	TRBV6-1	TRBJ2-3	TRBD2	CASRNLGLAGGIDTQYF	TGTGCCAGCAGAAACCTGGGACTAGCGGGAGGTATAGATACGCAGTATTTT
-	15	TRBV4-1	TRBJ1-1	-	CASSQDILGDTEAFF	TGCGCCAGCAGCCAAGATATACTGGGAGACACTGAAGCTTTCTTT
-	13	TRBV3-1	TRBJ1-1	-	CASSQEEEFGAFF	TGTGCCAGCAGCCAAGAGGAGGAATTCGGAGCTTTCTTT
-	14	TRBV5-4	TRBJ2-7	-	CASSWALGGNEQYF	TGTGCCAGCAGCTGGGCACTGGGGGGTAACGAGCAGTACTTC
few	16	TRBV7-2	TRBJ2-1	-	CASSFWGGPSYNEQFF	TGTGCCAGCAGCTTCTGGGGGGGGCCGTCCTACAATGAGCAGTTCTTC
-	15	TRBV27	TRBJ2-2	TRBD1	CASREDRGRTGELFF	TGTGCCAGCAGGGAAGACAGGGGGCGAACCGGGGAGCTGTTTTTT
few	15	TRBV20-1	TRBJ1-4	-	CSARGGRNQVGKLFF	TGCAGTGCTAGGGGGGGACGAAACCAAGTTGGAAAACTGTTTTTT
-	13	TRBV7-2	TRBJ1-1	-	CASSFKRETEAFF	TGTGCCAGCAGTTTTAAGCGGGAGACTGAAGCTTTCTTT
many	14	TRBV6-5	TRBJ2-7	TRBD2	CASSWSGRSYEQYF	TGTGCCAGCAGTTGGAGCGGGAGATCCTACGAGCAGTACTTC
many	12	TRBV25-1	TRBJ1-2	-	CASSGGDYGYTF	TGTGCCAGCAGCGGGGGGGACTATGGCTACACCTTC
few	12	TRBV29-1	TRBJ1-2	-	CSVSRADYGYTF	TGCAGCGTTTCCAGGGCTGACTATGGCTACACCTTC
-	14	TRBV7-9	TRBJ2-7	-	CASSLGQALNEQYF	TGTGCCAGCAGCTTAGGACAGGCCCTAAACGAGCAGTACTTC
-	15	TRBV19	TRBJ2-6	-	CASSKESSGANVLTF	TGTGCCAGTAGTAAAGAGTCCTCTGGGGCCAACGTCCTGACTTTC
many	13	TRBV6-6	TRBJ2-5	-	CASQKLGRETQYF	TGTGCCAGCCAAAAATTAGGGAGAGAGACCCAGTACTTC
few	18	TRBV4-1	TRBJ2-1	TRBD1	CASSPSPPGQGYRNEQFF	TGCGCCAGCAGCCCTAGCCCCCCGGGACAGGGTTATAGGAATGAGCAGTTCTTC
few	13	TRBV20-1	TRBJ1-1	TRBD1	CSARTGRNTEAFF	TGCAGTGCTCGGACAGGAAGGAACACTGAAGCTTTCTTT
few	15	TRBV5-1	TRBJ2-5	-	CASSLVGITQETQYF	TGCGCCAGCAGCTTGGTTGGGATAACACAAGAGACCCAGTACTTC
-	16	TRBV5-1	TRBJ2-3	TRBD2	CASSAEIAGLTDTQYF	TGCGCCAGCAGCGCAGAGATAGCGGGCCTCACAGATACGCAGTATTTT
-	14	TRBV20-1	TRBJ2-3	TRBD1	CSAGLTGGGDAQYF	TGCAGTGCTGGACTAACAGGGGGCGGGGATGCGCAGTATTTT
many	14	TRBV20-1	TRBJ2-7	-	CSAREGAFSYEQYF	TGCAGTGCTAGAGAGGGAGCCTTTTCCTACGAGCAGTACTTC
-	15	TRBV20-1	TRBJ2-7	-	CSAKAIGTDPLEQYF	TGCAGTGCTAAGGCTATCGGGACTGATCCGCTCGAGCAGTACTTC
-	15	TRBV6-1	TRBJ2-3	TRBD2	CASIRGGPSQDTQYF	TGTGCCAGCATTCGCGGGGGACCTAGTCAAGATACGCAGTATTTT
-	16	TRBV6-1	TRBJ2-1	-	CASSEADVSPYNEQFF	TGTGCCAGCAGTGAAGCAGACGTTAGCCCCTACAATGAGCAGTTCTTC
many	13	TRBV4-3	TRBJ1-2	-	CASSQRGDYGYTF	TGCGCCAGCAGCCAAAGGGGTGACTATGGCTACACCTTC
-	16	TRBV27	TRBJ1-5	-	CASSSGPRMGNQPQHF	TGTGCCAGCAGCTCGGGCCCCCGAATGGGCAATCAGCCCCAGCATTTT
many	14	TRBV5-5	TRBJ2-7	-	CASSSKRGIYEQYF	TGTGCCAGCAGCTCCAAGAGAGGGATCTACGAGCAGTACTTC
-	11	TRBV12-3/TRBV12-4	TRBJ1-1	-	CASSSLSPAFF	TGTGCCAGCAGTTCCCTTTCCCCAGCTTTCTTT
many	16	TRBV29-1	TRBJ2-1	TRBD2	CSVVGSGGSSDNEQFF	TGCAGCGTTGTTGGTAGCGGGGGGTCATCAGACAATGAGCAGTTCTTC
-	9	TRBV24-1	TRBJ2-4	-	CATSDGKAF	TGTGCCACCAGTGACGGAAAGGCCTTC
-	12	TRBV29-1	TRBJ1-2	-	CSAQGQGRGHIF	TGCAGCGCGCAAGGCCAGGGCCGGGGCCACATCTTC